What follows are 21 T cell receptor beta chains derived from one specimen sequenced in a study of cytomegalovirus exposure and HLA in healthy donors. A multiplex PCR was run with 60 Vbeta primers and 13 Jbeta primers. TCRdb's copy holds only in-frame clones and misses some; the assay was immunoSEQ multiplex PCR. The sample gives 100,000 to 150,000 clones, about 70% of which show up once; roughly 7% is in the top ten. The sample consisted of PBMCs. The receptors derive from a male donor in good health and CMV-seronegative.

This clone was seen more than once but under ten times. This chain connects TRBV11-2 to TRBJ1-5; D not certain. In germline, CDR1 is SGHAT, CDR2 FQNNGV. CDR3 length equals 16 residues. V lost 5 bases and J lost 0, with 14 bases in between. CDR3 loop: CASSPGVQYSNQPQHF. CDR3 bases: TGTGCCAGCAGCCCCGGGGTTCAGTATAGCAATCAGCCCCAGCATTTT.

The chain combines TRBV9 with TRBJ1-2; TRBD1 matches at 7 bases. The CDR3 totals 15 residues. Trimming at V came to 3 bases and at J to 0 bases, leaving 5 bases not matched to a gene. Germline CDR1 SGDLS, CDR2 YYNGEE. CDR3 in amino acids: CASSGTGHSNYGYTF. Here the CDR3 DNA reads TGTGCCAGCAGCGGGACAGGTCACTCTAACTATGGCTACACCTTC. Filled out from reference TRBV9 and TRBJ1-2, the complete variable domain reads DSGVTQTPKHLITATGQRVTLRCSPRSGDLSVYWYQQSLDQGLQFLIQYYNGEERAKGNILERFSAQQFPDLHSELNLSSLELGDSALYFCASSGTGHSNYGYTFGSGTRLTVV.

This chain links TRBV18 with TRBJ2-5; D uncertain. Germline CDR1 reads KGHSH; CDR2 reads LQKENI. Between the trimmed V and J ends, which lost 0 bases and 7 bases, there was a span of 9 bases. The CDR3 covers 13 residues. CDR3 residues: CASSPPDSRTQYF. CDR3 nucleotide sequence: TGTGCCAGCTCACCACCAGATTCGAGGACCCAGTACTTC.

This clone was found once. The V call is TRBV28, the J call TRBJ1-1; TRBD1 might be the D (5 bases). V lost 3 bases and J lost 5, with 16 bases in between. The V gene's germline CDR1 is MDHEN and CDR2 SYDVKM. The CDR3 extends over 15 amino acids. The CDR3 region has the DNA TGTGCCAGCAGTTTTCCTCGACAACGGGGGACTGAAGCTTTCTTT. Translation: CASSFPRQRGTEAFF.

The V and J genes are TRBV2 and TRBJ2-7, with TRBD1 identical over 11 bases. The J segment lost 3 bases and the V segment lost 4 bases, leaving 11 bases of the junction unmatched. CDR1 and CDR2 (germline): SNHLY, FYNNEI. The CDR3 sequence is 17 residues long. The CDR3 reads CASSGLGSGTGGYEQYF. Written as DNA, the CDR3 is TGTGCCAGCAGTGGTCTCGGGTCGGGGACAGGGGGCTACGAGCAGTACTTC.

V is TRBV28 and J is TRBJ1-1, with TRBD1 identical over 11 bases. CDR1 and CDR2 (germline): MDHEN, SYDVKM. The CDR3 loop spans 18 amino acids. V lost 2 bases, J lost 0 bases, and 8 bases stayed unmatched. CDR3 in amino acids: CASSLVIRTGGLNTEAFF. CDR3 nucleotides: TGTGCCAGCAGTTTAGTTATCCGGACAGGGGGCTTGAACACTGAAGCTTTCTTT.

The V gene is TRBV6-1, the J gene TRBJ2-1; tentative D call: TRBD2 (5 bases). CDR1 is MNHNS and CDR2 is SASEGT in the germline V gene. Trimming removed 6 bases at V and 10 bases at J, with 13 bases between. This CDR3 has 12 amino acids. CDR3 amino acids: CASRVAGLEQFF. CDR3 in DNA: TGTGCCAGCAGGGTCGCGGGCCTCGAGCAGTTCTTC.

This chain connects TRBV7-2 to TRBJ2-7; D remains ambiguous. Trimming left V 3 bases short and J 1 base short, with 13 bases between. CDR1 is SGHTA, CDR2 FQGNSA, per germline. The CDR3 consists of 15 residues. The CDR3 DNA sequence: TGTGCCAGCAGCTTGAGAGCATCTGATTCCTACGAGCAGTACTTC. Encoded protein: CASSLRASDSYEQYF. Full variable domain (outside the CDR3, taken from reference TRBV7-2 and TRBJ2-7): GAGVSQSPSNKVTEKGKDVELRCDPISGHTALYWYRQSLGQGLEFLIYFQGNSAPDKSGLPSDRFSAERTGGSVSTLTIQRTQQEDSAVYLCASSLRASDSYEQYFGPGTRLTVT.

The V gene is TRBV28, the J gene TRBJ1-6; possibly TRBD1 for D (5 bases). Germline-derived CDR1 and CDR2 are MDHEN and SYDVKM. With 6 bases removed from V and 8 bases from J, the gap between germline ends came to 17 bases. This CDR3 is 15 amino acids long. The CDR3 spells CASSPPAGRDSPLHF. Here the CDR3 DNA reads TGTGCCAGCAGCCCTCCCGCGGGACGGGATTCACCCCTCCACTTT. Based on the CDR3 plus reference TRBV28 and TRBJ1-6, the full variable domain is DVKVTQSSRYLVKRTGEKVFLECVQDMDHENMFWYRQDPGLGLRLIYFSYDVKMKEKGDIPEGYSVSREKKERFSLILESASTNQTSMYLCASSPPAGRDSPLHFGNGTRLTVT.

V usage is TRBV11-3 and J usage is TRBJ2-7, with D possibly being TRBD2 (5 bases). V dropped 4 bases and J dropped 9 bases, with 13 bases sitting between them. Germline V gene data show CDR1 as SGHNT and CDR2 as YENEEA. This CDR3 is built from 12 residues. CDR3 region: CASSSDSGLQYF. In DNA form, the CDR3 reads TGTGCCAGCAGCTCGGACTCCGGTCTGCAGTACTTC.

This sequence joins TRBV12-2 and TRBJ1-2; the table assigns TRBD1, which was not confirmed against the DNA. TRBV12-2 is reported as a pseudogene. This CDR3 spans 16 amino acids. The CDR3 loop is CASRPRKQGAPQGYTF. For the CDR3, the DNA is TGTGCAAGTCGCCCCCGAAAACAGGGGGCGCCCCAGGGCTACACCTTC.

This clone turned up a few times. The chain couples TRBV5-1 to TRBJ2-5; maybe TRBD2 (6 bases). CDR1 SGHRS and CDR2 YFSETQ come from the germline V gene. With 0 bases removed from V and 3 bases from J, the gap between germline ends came to 15 bases. This CDR3 comprises 16 residues. CDR3 protein: CASSLAGGIRKETQYF. CDR3 DNA: TGCGCCAGCAGCTTGGCCGGCGGGATCCGTAAAGAGACCCAGTACTTC.

This rearrangement joins TRBV6-5 to TRBJ1-5, with 8 bases aligning to TRBD1. The J segment lost 9 bases and the V segment lost 5 bases, leaving 9 bases of the junction unmatched. CDR1 and CDR2 from the germline V gene are MNHEY and SVGAGI. This CDR3 spans 14 amino acids. The CDR3: CASSQGTGYWPQHF. Here the CDR3 DNA reads TGTGCCAGCAGTCAAGGGACAGGCTATTGGCCCCAGCATTTT.

The chain joins TRBV5-4 to TRBJ1-4; 7 nucleotides align to TRBD1. The CDR3 has 15 residues. Per the germline V gene, CDR1 is SGHNT and CDR2 is YYREEE (reference sequence). The ends lost 1 base at V and 2 bases at J; junction bases unmatched: 2. The CDR3 region is CASSLQGGTNEKLFF. Written as DNA, the CDR3 is TGTGCCAGCAGCTTGCAGGGGGGCACTAATGAAAAACTGTTTTTT.

The rearrangement joins TRBV19 to TRBJ2-1; a possible D gene is TRBD1 (5 bases). Deletions cut 5 bases from V and 4 bases from J, with 12 bases between. Germline-derived CDR1 and CDR2 are LNHDA and SQIVND (reference sequence). The CDR3 sequence is 14 residues long. This CDR3 reads CASSWSQGYNEQFF. CDR3 bases: TGTGCCAGTAGTTGGAGCCAGGGTTACAATGAGCAGTTCTTC.

The gene calls are TRBV28 and TRBJ2-1; D gene uncertain. The length of the CDR3 is 12 residues. V shed 3 bases and J shed 7 bases, with 7 bases lying between them. The germline CDR1 and CDR2 sequences are MDHEN and SYDVKM. CDR3 DNA sequence: TGTGCCAGCAGTTTTCCCGGGAATGAGCAGTTCTTC. The encoded protein is CASSFPGNEQFF.

The CDR3 spells CASRVATSRTDTQYF. The CDR3 DNA reads TGTGCCAGCAGGGTAGCGACGAGTCGCACAGATACGCAGTATTTT. V is TRBV7-9 and J is TRBJ2-3, with a possible D match to TRBD2 (5 bases). This CDR3 is 15 amino acids long. The germline V gene has CDR1 SEHNR and CDR2 FQNEAQ (reference sequence). Trimming pared 6 bases from V and 1 base from J, leaving 14 bases between.

A remark on this clone: One end of the junction varies from germline; a read error may be responsible. The chain carries TRBV7-7 and TRBJ2-7; the match to TRBD1 covers 8 bases. The CDR3 extends over 14 amino acids. Germline V CDR1 and CDR2: SSHAT, FNYEAQ (reference sequence). DNA of the CDR3: TGTGCTAGCAGCCAAGGCCAGGGGGCTGTCGAGCAGTACTTC. The encoded protein is CASSQGQGAVEQYF.

This clone was seen just once. The CDR3 sequence is CASSYAPDSFGNTIYF. The CDR3 bases are TGTGCCAGCAGTTACGCCCCGGACAGTTTCGGAAACACCATATATTTT. This sequence joins TRBV6-5 and TRBJ1-3, with D possibly TRBD1 on 6 matching bases. Trimming pared 2 bases from V and 4 bases from J, leaving 15 bases between. CDR3 length: 16 amino acids. CDR1 is MNHEY, CDR2 SVGAGI, per germline.

There are a few counts of this clone. The chain recombines TRBV7-2 with TRBJ1-1, with a possible D match to TRBD1 (5 bases). Trimming stripped 5 bases from V and 3 bases from J, with 10 bases between. The V gene's germline CDR1 is SGHTA and CDR2 FQGNSA. CDR3 length equals 13 residues. Written as DNA, the CDR3 is TGTGCCAGCAGCCAAGACAGACACACTGAAGCTTTCTTT. Translating it yields CASSQDRHTEAFF.

The CDR3 region has the DNA TGTGCCAGTAGTCCACGCCCCGGGGGGAGGTCGGGCGAGCAGTACTTC. Protein product: CASSPRPGGRSGEQYF. V and J are TRBV19 and TRBJ2-7; 7 bases line up with TRBD2. Unmatched junction bases numbered 16, after V lost 5 bases and J lost 6 bases. Germline V gene sequence: CDR1 LNHDA, CDR2 SQIVND (reference sequence). CDR3 length: 16 amino acids.